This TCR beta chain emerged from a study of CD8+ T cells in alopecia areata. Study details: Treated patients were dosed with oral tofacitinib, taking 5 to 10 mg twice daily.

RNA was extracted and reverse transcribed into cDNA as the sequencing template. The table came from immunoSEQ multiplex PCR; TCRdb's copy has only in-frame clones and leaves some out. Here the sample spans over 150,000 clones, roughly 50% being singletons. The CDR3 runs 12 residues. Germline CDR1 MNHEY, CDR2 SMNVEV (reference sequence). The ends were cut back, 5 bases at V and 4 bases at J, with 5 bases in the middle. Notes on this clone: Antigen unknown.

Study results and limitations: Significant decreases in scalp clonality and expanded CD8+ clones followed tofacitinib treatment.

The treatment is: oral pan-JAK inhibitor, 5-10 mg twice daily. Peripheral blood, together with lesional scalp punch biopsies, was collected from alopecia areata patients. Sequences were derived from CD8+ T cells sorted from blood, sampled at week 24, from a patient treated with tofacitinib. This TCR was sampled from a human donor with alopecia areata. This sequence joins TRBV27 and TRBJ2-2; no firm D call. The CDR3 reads CASSPTTGELFF. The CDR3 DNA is TGTGCCAGCAGTCCAACCACCGGGGAGCTGTTTTTT.